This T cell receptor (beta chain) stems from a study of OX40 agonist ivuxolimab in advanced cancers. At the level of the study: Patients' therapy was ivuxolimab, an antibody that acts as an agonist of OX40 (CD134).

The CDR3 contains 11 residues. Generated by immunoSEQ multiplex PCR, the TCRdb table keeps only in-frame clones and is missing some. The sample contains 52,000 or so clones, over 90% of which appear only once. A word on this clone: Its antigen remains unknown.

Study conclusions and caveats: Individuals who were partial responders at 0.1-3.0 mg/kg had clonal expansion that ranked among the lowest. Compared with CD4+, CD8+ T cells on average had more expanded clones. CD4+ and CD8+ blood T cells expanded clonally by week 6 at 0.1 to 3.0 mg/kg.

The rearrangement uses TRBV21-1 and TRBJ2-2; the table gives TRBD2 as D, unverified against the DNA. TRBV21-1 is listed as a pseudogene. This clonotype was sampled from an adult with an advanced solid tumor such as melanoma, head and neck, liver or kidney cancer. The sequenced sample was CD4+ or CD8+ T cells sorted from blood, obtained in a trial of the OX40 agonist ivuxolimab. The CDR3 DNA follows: TGTGCCAGCAGGAGCACCGGGGAGCTGTTTTTT. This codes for CASRSTGELFF.